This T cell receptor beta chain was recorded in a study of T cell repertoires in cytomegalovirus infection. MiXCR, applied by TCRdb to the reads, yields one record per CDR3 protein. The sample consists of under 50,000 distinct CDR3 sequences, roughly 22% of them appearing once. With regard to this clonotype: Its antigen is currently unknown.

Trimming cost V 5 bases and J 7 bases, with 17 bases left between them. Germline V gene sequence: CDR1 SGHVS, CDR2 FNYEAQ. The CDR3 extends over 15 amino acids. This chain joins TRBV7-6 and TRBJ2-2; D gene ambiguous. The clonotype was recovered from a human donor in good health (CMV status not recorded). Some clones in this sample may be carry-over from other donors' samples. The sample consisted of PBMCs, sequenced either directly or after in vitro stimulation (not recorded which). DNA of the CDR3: TGTGCCAGCAGCCAAGCAGTGGCTGGCCACGGGGAGCTGTTTTTT. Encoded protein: CASSQAVAGHGELFF.